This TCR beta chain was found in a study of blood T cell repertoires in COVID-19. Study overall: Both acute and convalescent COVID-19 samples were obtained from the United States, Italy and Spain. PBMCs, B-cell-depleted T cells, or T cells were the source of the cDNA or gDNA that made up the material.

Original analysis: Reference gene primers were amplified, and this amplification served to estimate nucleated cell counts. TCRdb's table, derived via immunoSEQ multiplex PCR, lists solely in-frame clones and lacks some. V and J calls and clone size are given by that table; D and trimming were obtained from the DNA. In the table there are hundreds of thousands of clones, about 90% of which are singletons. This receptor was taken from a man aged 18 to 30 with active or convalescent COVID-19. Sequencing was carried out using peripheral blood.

CDR3 DNA: TGTGCCAGCTCACCACCCGGTGGGGGGGGTACCTACGAGCAGTACTTC. Encoded protein: CASSPPGGGGTYEQYF. The V and J genes are TRBV18 and TRBJ2-7; TRBD2 agrees at 7 bases. Per germline, CDR1 KGHSH and CDR2 LQKENI. The CDR3 loop spans 16 amino acids. V was clipped by 0 bases and J by 2 bases; unmatched bases: 7.